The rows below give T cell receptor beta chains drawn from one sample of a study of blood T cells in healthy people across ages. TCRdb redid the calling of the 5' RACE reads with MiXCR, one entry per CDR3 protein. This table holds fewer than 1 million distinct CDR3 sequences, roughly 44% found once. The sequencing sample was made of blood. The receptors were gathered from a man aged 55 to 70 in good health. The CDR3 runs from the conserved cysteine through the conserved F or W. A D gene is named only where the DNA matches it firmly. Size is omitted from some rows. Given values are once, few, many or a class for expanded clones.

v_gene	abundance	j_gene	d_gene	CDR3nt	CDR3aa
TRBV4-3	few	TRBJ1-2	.	TGCGCCAGCAGCCAAGATCAGATAGGGGGTGACTATGGCTACACCTTC	CASSQDQIGGDYGYTF
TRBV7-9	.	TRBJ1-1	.	TGTGCCAGCAGCCTCCAACAGGGCTACGCTGAAGCTTTCTTT	CASSLQQGYAEAFF
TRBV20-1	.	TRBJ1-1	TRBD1	TGCAGTGCTATCCCGGGACAGGGGTGGGGATCTGAAGCTTTCTTT	CSAIPGQGWGSEAFF
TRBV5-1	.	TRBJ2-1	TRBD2	TGCGCCTGCAGCTCCCAGGTGACAGGGTCCAGCGGGGGGGCTGAGCAGTTCTTC	CACSSQVTGSSGGAEQFF
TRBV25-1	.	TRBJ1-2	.	TGTGCCAGCAGTGGAGCAGGTGGCTATGGCTACACCTTC	CASSGAGGYGYTF
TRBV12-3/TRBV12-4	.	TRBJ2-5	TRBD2	TGTGCCAGCAGCCGGAATCTAGCGGGGGTCATGGAGACCCAGTACTTC	CASSRNLAGVMETQYF
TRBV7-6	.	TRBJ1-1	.	TGTGCCAGCAGCTTAGCGATCACGCCGAACACTGAAGCTTTCTTT	CASSLAITPNTEAFF
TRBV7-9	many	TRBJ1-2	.	TGTGCCAGCGGATCGACAGGCGGTGGCTACACCTTC	CASGSTGGGYTF
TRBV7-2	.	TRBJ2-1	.	TGTGCCAGCAGCTTAGTGAGGGGGGATCACAATGAGCAGTTCTTC	CASSLVRGDHNEQFF
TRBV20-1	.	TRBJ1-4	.	TGCAGTGCCGGGATAACTAATGAAAAACTGTTTTTT	CSAGITNEKLFF
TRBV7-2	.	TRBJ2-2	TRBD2	TGTGCCAGCAGCCGTCGACTAGCGGGGGCTTCGAACACCGGGGAGCTGTTTTTT	CASSRRLAGASNTGELFF
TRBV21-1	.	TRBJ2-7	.	TGTGCCAGCAGCATGGGGGAGCAGTACTTC	CASSMGEQYF
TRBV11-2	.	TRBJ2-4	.	TGTGCCAGCAGCCCGATCGTGGGGAAAAGCATTCAGTACTTC	CASSPIVGKSIQYF
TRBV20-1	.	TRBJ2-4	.	TGCAGTGCTAGGGGTGAGGGGCCAGTAAACATTCAGTACTTC	CSARGEGPVNIQYF
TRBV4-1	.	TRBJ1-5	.	TGCGCCAGCAGCCAAGACGGTTACCCCCCGAATCAGCCCCAGCATTTT	CASSQDGYPPNQPQHF
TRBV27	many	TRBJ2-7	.	TGTGCCAGCAGTTTATCCGGGGCCTACGAGCAGTACTTC	CASSLSGAYEQYF
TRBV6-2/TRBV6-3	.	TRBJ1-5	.	TGTGCCAGCAGTCGCATAAGTCAGCCCCAGCATTTT	CASSRISQPQHF
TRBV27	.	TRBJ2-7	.	TGTGCCAGCAGTTTGGCCAACGAGCGGTACTTC	CASSLANERYF
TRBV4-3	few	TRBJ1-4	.	TGCGCCAGCAGCCCCCGACAGGCAACTAATGAAAAACTGTTTTTT	CASSPRQATNEKLFF
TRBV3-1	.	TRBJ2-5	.	TGTGCCAGCAGCCCTAGGGCCCAAGGAACTAGGGAGACCCAGTACTTC	CASSPRAQGTRETQYF
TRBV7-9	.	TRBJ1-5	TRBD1	TGTGCCAGCAGCCCCAGCCCCACCGGGACAGCAAATCAGCCCCAGCATTTT	CASSPSPTGTANQPQHF
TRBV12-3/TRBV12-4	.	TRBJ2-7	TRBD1	TGTGCCAGCAGGGGACAGGGGTTCTACGAGCAGTACTTC	CASRGQGFYEQYF
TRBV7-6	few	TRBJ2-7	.	TGTGCCAGCAGCTTAGGGATGGGGGAGAACGAGCAGTACTTC	CASSLGMGENEQYF
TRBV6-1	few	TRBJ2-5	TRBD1	TGTGCCAGCAGGAACCGGGACAGGGTTGAAGAGACCCAGTACTTC	CASRNRDRVEETQYF
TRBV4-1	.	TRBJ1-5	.	TGCGCCTGCAGCCAAGATATAAACGGCTACGATAGCAATCAGCCCCAGCATTTT	CACSQDINGYDSNQPQHF
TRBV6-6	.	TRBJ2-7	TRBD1	TGTGCCAGCAGGGCCGGGACAGGGGAGGGCTACGAGCAGTACTTC	CASRAGTGEGYEQYF
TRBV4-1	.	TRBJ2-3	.	TGCGCCAGCAGCCAACTGGGTCTAGCCGAAGATACGCAGTATTTT	CASSQLGLAEDTQYF
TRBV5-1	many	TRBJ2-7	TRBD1	TGCGCCAGCAGCTTGGGGGACAGGGGCGAGCAGTACTTC	CASSLGDRGEQYF
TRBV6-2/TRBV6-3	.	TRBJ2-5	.	TGTGCCAGCAGTCTCAAGTTACCTAGCACCTACGGGCAGTACTTC	CASSLKLPSTYGQYF
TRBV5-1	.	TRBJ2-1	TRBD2	TGCGCCAGCAGCACAGGTAGCGGGGGGATCAATGAGCAGTTCTTC	CASSTGSGGINEQFF
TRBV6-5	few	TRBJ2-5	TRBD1	TGTGCCAGCAACCGACAGGGTTTAACTCAAGAGACCCAGTACTTC	CASNRQGLTQETQYF
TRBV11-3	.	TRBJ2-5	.	TGTGCCAGCAGCAGGAGAGGGGATAAAGAGACCCAGTACTTC	CASSRRGDKETQYF
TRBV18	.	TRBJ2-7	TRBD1	TGTGCCAGCTCACCAAAGCAACAGGGGGTTGAGCAGTACTTC	CASSPKQQGVEQYF
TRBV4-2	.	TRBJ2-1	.	TGTGCCAGCAGCCATACCACCTACGAGCAGTTCTTC	CASSHTTYEQFF
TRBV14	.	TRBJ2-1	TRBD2	TGTGCCAGCAGCCAAGATCTTGGCGGGGGGGCGGTCCCCTACAATGAGCAGTTCTTC	CASSQDLGGGAVPYNEQFF
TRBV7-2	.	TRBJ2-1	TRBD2	TGTGCCAGCAGCTTACCCCCCGGGACTAGCGGGGGAAACTACAATGAGCAGTTCTTC	CASSLPPGTSGGNYNEQFF
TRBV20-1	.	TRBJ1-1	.	TGCAGTGCTAGAGCGTCATTGGGAGGCACTGAAGCTTTCTTT	CSARASLGGTEAFF
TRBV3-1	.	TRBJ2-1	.	TGTGCCAGCAGCCACACGGGGGGCACCAATGAGCAGTTCTTC	CASSHTGGTNEQFF
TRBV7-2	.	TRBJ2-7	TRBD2	TGTGCCAGCAGCTCAGGACTAGCGGACACGGGGGAGCAGTACTTC	CASSSGLADTGEQYF
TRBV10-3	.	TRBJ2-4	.	TGTGCCGTCAGTGAGCGGCAGGGTGATTTAGCCAAAAACATTCAGTACTTC	CAVSERQGDLAKNIQYF
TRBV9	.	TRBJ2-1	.	TGTGCCAGCAGCGTAGAGGTGGGACTCAGGGGCGTGAATGAGCAGTTCTTC	CASSVEVGLRGVNEQFF
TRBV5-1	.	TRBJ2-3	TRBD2	TGCGCCGGCAGTGTAGGCGGGGGAGTTCCAGATACGCAGTATTTT	CAGSVGGGVPDTQYF
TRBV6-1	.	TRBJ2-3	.	TGTGCCAGCAGTGAAGAGGCAGGGACTAGCACAGATACGCAGTATTTT	CASSEEAGTSTDTQYF
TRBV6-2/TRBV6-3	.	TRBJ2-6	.	TGTGCCAGCAGTTACCAGGGGCCCCCTGGGGCCAACGTCCTGACTTTC	CASSYQGPPGANVLTF
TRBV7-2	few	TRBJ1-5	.	TGTGCCAGCAGTTTCTCGGCAGAGCGCAATCAGCCCCAGCATTTT	CASSFSAERNQPQHF